The entry below describes one T cell receptor beta chain. Its recognized antigen is unknown. No base-level quality is on record; no much larger clone is a single base apart. This specimen belongs to a study of blood T cell repertoires in COVID-19 (dated by TCRdb to the early 2020s). With regard to the full study: Samples from collaborators originated in the United States, Italy and Spain and spanned both the acute and convalescent phases of COVID-19. The material from the prospective study consisted of cDNA or gDNA derived from T cells, B-cell-depleted T cells, or PBMCs. The repertoires were released in a freely available public database intended as a resource for research on the immune response to SARS-CoV-2. A de-identified subject ID, COVID-19 status, age in years and sex were almost always included in the sample metadata. The dataset comprised deeply sampled blood TCRbeta repertoires from subjects exposed to, actively infected with, or recovered from COVID-19. Samples were obtained from the ongoing ImmuneRACE study (first 160 participants) and from over a thousand subjects provided by 6 global collaborators. HLA class I and class II types, where available, came from metadata supplied by the sample provider rather than from assay-based typing.

TCRbeta CDR3 regions were amplified from genomic DNA using the immunoSEQ Assay, a bias-controlled multiplex PCR. The original pipeline was this. The number of nucleated cells in each sample was estimated by amplification of reference gene primers within the assay. To quantify the absolute abundance of each unique TCRbeta CDR3 rearrangement, sequence reads were collapsed and filtered. For each sample, productive Simpson clonality was calculated as the square root of Simpson's diversity index over productive rearrangements. This is the immuneACCESS table as TCRdb keeps it, with only in-frame sequences that have V and J called. A part of the clones is gone; compared with another copy, unresolved V genes explain less than half, and the rest is unexplained. V and J calls and clone size are those listed in that table; D and trimming were worked out from the DNA. Within this sample are roughly 350,000 clones, with 87% of them counted one time only. Under 11% of the sample is in the top ten clones.

At one collaborating source in Seattle, patients were enrolled during active infection and were followed longitudinally through the course of disease. Collaborating institutions collected whole blood in K2EDTA tubes following their own protocols. For TCRbeta analysis, collaborators shipped samples as frozen whole blood, isolated PBMCs, or DNA extracted from either of those sample types. On the study overall, not on this receptor specifically: The amount of clinical and demographic metadata varied by source and participant and was provided uncurated.

The V and J ends are trimmed by 1 base and 6 bases, leaving 13 bases between them. Counted from cysteine to phenylalanine, this CDR3 has 15 amino acids. Only the CDR3 part of the read is kept: 45 bases, read in frame from the first base. The germline V gene encodes CDR1 MGHDK and CDR2 SYGVNS. Sequencing was carried out using peripheral blood. The chain employs TRBV25-1 and TRBJ2-1, and the D gene may be TRBD1, 6 bases matching. This TCR was sampled from a woman between 25 and 40 years old with COVID-19, enrolled during active disease. The encoded CDR3 is CASSESGRGRNEQFF. The nucleotide sequence is TGTGCCAGCAGTGAATCTGGCAGGGGCCGCAATGAGCAGTTCTTC.